This TCR beta chain came from a study of post-analysis software for immune sequencing data. On the study more broadly: In terms of disease course, relapsing-remitting, secondary progressive and progressive-relapsing multiple sclerosis were included.

The study, taken as a whole, reports: About 5 TRBV segments (TRBV5-6, TRBV5-1 and TRBV20-1 among them) occurred more frequently in patients than in controls. Those samples that were prepared in the same batch co-clustered strongly by F measure.

The TCR beta cDNA libraries carried unique molecular identifiers. Once roughly 0.9 to 11 million T cells were used, roughly 490,000 cDNA molecules resulted. Via MiXCR, TCRdb re-called the PCR reads, giving one row per CDR3 protein. The sample shows 400,000 to 500,000 distinct CDR3 sequences, about 40% of them seen only once. A remark on this clonotype: Its antigen is undetermined.

CDR3 length: 12 residues. The trim removed 8 bases at V and 1 base at J, leaving 4 bases unmatched. Germline CDR1 reads SQVTM; CDR2 reads ANQGSEA. This TCR was sampled from a girl aged 2 to 9 with multiple sclerosis. The chain carries TRBV29-1 and TRBJ1-1; TRBD1 agrees at 7 bases. Sequencing used blood. The CDR3 region has the DNA TGCAGCACCCGGACAGGGAACACTGAAGCTTTCTTT. Translating it yields CSTRTGNTEAFF.